Below are 24 T cell receptor beta chains sequenced from a single sample in a study of cytomegalovirus exposure and HLA in healthy donors. PCR primers comprised 60 Vbeta and 13 Jbeta primers. TCRdb keeps only in-frame clones here, not all; method: immunoSEQ multiplex PCR. The table includes roughly 150,000 clones, 82% detected once. Sequencing was done on a sample of PBMCs. The receptors originated from a girl aged 2 to 9 in good health and CMV-seropositive.

In its sample, this clone was seen a few times. The rearrangement joins TRBV6-6 to TRBJ2-7; 12 bases align to TRBD1. V gave up 2 bases and J gave up 6 bases; unmatched junction bases: 8. The CDR3 is made up of 16 amino acids. Germline CDR1 reads MNHNY; CDR2 reads SVGAGI (reference sequence). In nucleotides, the CDR3 is TGTGCCAGCAGTTACCTACCGGGACAGGGGGCGCCCGAGCAGTACTTC. Its protein product is CASSYLPGQGAPEQYF.

The V gene is TRBV4-1, the J gene TRBJ2-5; TRBD1 matches 10 bases. The CDR3 contains 17 residues. The V segment lost 4 bases and the J segment 1 base; nucleotides outside the gene matches: 9. The germline V gene has CDR1 MGHRA and CDR2 YSYEKL. CDR3 sequence: CASSRIGQGELQETQYF. Here the CDR3 DNA reads TGCGCCAGCAGCCGGATAGGACAGGGGGAACTCCAAGAGACCCAGTACTTC.

The chain carries TRBV19 and TRBJ2-7; TRBD1 agrees at 9 bases. V was pared by 0 bases and J by 4 bases, with 7 bases of the junction left unmatched. The CDR3 is 16 amino acids. CDR1 is LNHDA and CDR2 is SQIVND in the germline V gene (reference sequence). CDR3 coding DNA: TGTGCCAGTAGTATAGATCAACAGGGGGCCTTTTACGAGCAGTACTTC. This codes for CASSIDQQGAFYEQYF.

V usage is TRBV30 and J usage is TRBJ1-2; D gene unclear. The V and J ends lost 0 bases and 10 bases respectively, with 15 bases between them. The germline gives CDR1 GTSNPN, CDR2 SVGIG (reference sequence). The CDR3 runs to 13 residues. CDR3 bases: TGTGCCTGGAGTGTACGGGTTCTTACCGACTACACCTTC. Its protein product is CAWSVRVLTDYTF.

The chain links TRBV10-2 to TRBJ2-1; the match to TRBD2 covers 7 bases. The CDR3 runs 15 residues. V lost 6 bases, J lost 3 bases, and 8 bases stayed unmatched. The germline CDR1 and CDR2 sequences are WSHSY and SAAADI. The CDR3: CASSPGLVHYNEQFF. CDR3 coding DNA: TGCGCCAGCAGCCCCGGACTAGTTCACTACAATGAGCAGTTCTTC.

The J gene is TRBJ2-7, the V gene TRBV4-1; TRBD1 is a possible D gene (6 bases). The germline V gene encodes CDR1 MGHRA and CDR2 YSYEKL. The V end was cut by 1 base, the J end by 3 bases, with 13 bases between. The CDR3 covers 15 residues. The CDR3 loop is CASSQVSGTNYEQYF. In DNA form, the CDR3 reads TGCGCCAGCAGCCAAGTCTCCGGGACAAACTACGAGCAGTACTTC.

This sequence joins TRBV10-3 and TRBJ1-4; maybe TRBD1 (6 bases). Trimming took 10 bases from V and 3 from J, leaving 15 bases between them. The CDR3 covers 14 residues. CDR1 is ENHRY and CDR2 is SYGVKD in the germline V gene. The CDR3 here is CATRPRQANEKLFF. The CDR3 region has the DNA TGTGCCACACGCCCCCGACAGGCTAATGAAAAACTGTTTTTT.

Only a few counts were recorded for this clone. The chain uses TRBV5-6 and TRBJ2-1, with D tentatively TRBD2 (5 bases). V lost 2 bases and J lost 2, with 11 bases in between. The CDR3 has 15 residues. The germline V gene encodes CDR1 SGHDT and CDR2 YYEEEE. CDR3 nucleotides: TGTGCCAGCAGCTTCGACTACCTTGCCTACAATGAGCAGTTCTTC. It specifies CASSFDYLAYNEQFF.

The J gene is TRBJ1-5, the V gene TRBV6-4, with TRBD1 matching over 10 bases. The ends lost 3 bases at V and 2 bases at J; junction bases unmatched: 1. This CDR3 has 15 amino acids. From germline, CDR1 is MRHNA and CDR2 SNTAGT. The CDR3 loop reads CASSEGTGGNQPQHF. CDR3 in DNA: TGTGCCAGCAGTGAGGGGACAGGGGGCAATCAGCCCCAGCATTTT.

The chain joins TRBV5-1 to TRBJ2-5; 7 nucleotides agree with TRBD2. The CDR3 spans 14 residues. Trimming removed 1 base from V and 1 base from J; junction bases left unmatched: 1. Germline V gene sequence: CDR1 SGHRS, CDR2 YFSETQ. This CDR3 is CASSLWGGQETQYF. The CDR3 DNA follows: TGCGCCAGCAGCTTGTGGGGGGGCCAAGAGACCCAGTACTTC.

The chain uses TRBV6-1 and TRBJ1-4, with 8 bases that match TRBD1. Trimming at V came to 11 bases and at J to 0 bases, leaving 8 bases not matched to a gene. The CDR3 runs to 15 residues. Germline-derived CDR1 and CDR2 are MNHNS and SASEGT. The DNA of the CDR3 is TGTGCCGTCGAGACAGGGGCTACAACTAATGAAAAACTGTTTTTT. This codes for CAVETGATTNEKLFF.

The chain combines TRBV30 with TRBJ2-1, with a weak D call TRBD2 (5 bases). The CDR3 runs 15 residues. CDR1 is GTSNPN and CDR2 is SVGIG in the germline V gene (reference sequence). V dropped 2 bases and J dropped 8 bases, with 19 bases sitting between them. CDR3 protein: CAWSKPSGWSDEQFF. The CDR3 bases are TGTGCCTGGAGTAAGCCCAGCGGCTGGAGCGATGAGCAGTTCTTC.

V gene TRBV5-1 combines with J gene TRBJ2-7; TRBD2 matches 10 bases. The CDR3 consists of 17 residues. Germline CDR1 is SGHRS and CDR2 is YFSETQ. J was trimmed by 0 bases and V by 4 bases; bases with no gene match: 10. The CDR3 region is CASSLKTSGYNSYEQYF. DNA for the CDR3: TGCGCCAGCAGCCTCAAGACTAGCGGGTACAACTCCTACGAGCAGTACTTC.

The chain employs TRBV6-1 and TRBJ1-3; D gene ambiguous. Trimming removed 6 bases at V and 0 bases at J, with 6 bases between. Germline V CDR1 and CDR2: MNHNS, SASEGT. The CDR3 is 13 amino acids. The CDR3 reads CASRLHSGNTIYF. The CDR3, as DNA: TGTGCCAGCAGACTCCACTCTGGAAACACCATATATTTT.

This rearrangement joins TRBV2 to TRBJ2-7, with D perhaps TRBD2 (5 bases). The CDR3 length is 13 residues. V dropped 0 bases and J dropped 6 bases, with 9 bases sitting between them. Per the germline V gene, CDR1 is SNHLY and CDR2 is FYNNEI. The CDR3 loop reads CASSEARGPEQYF. CDR3 coding DNA: TGTGCCAGCAGTGAAGCGCGAGGGCCCGAGCAGTACTTC.

This clone appeared once. The V gene is TRBV5-1, the J gene TRBJ2-1; 10 nucleotides line up with TRBD2. This CDR3 has 15 amino acids. The ends lost 4 bases at V and 4 bases at J; junction bases unmatched: 5. CDR1 is SGHRS and CDR2 is YFSETQ in the germline V gene. The CDR3 reads CASSPGGLAYNEQFF. DNA for the CDR3: TGCGCCAGCAGCCCGGGGGGACTAGCGTACAATGAGCAGTTCTTC.

The sample holds one count of this clone. This sequence joins TRBV5-4 and TRBJ2-3; D ambiguous. The CDR3 loop spans 13 amino acids. Germline V lookup: CDR1 SGHNT, CDR2 YYREEE (reference sequence). The V gene lost 2 bases and the J gene lost 1 base, with 5 bases spanning the gap. The CDR3 loop reads CASSFQGTDTQYF. The CDR3, as DNA: TGTGCCAGCAGCTTCCAGGGCACAGATACGCAGTATTTT.

The chain has TRBV7-9 and TRBJ1-3, with 8 bases lining up with TRBD1. Germline CDR1 SEHNR, CDR2 FQNEAQ (reference sequence). The CDR3 loop spans 19 amino acids. V lost 1 base, J lost 0 bases, and 11 bases stayed unmatched. CDR3 amino acids: CASSLVIMDRASSGNTIYF. In nucleotides, the CDR3 is TGTGCCAGCAGCTTAGTCATTATGGACAGGGCCTCCTCTGGAAACACCATATATTTT.

The chain carries TRBV4-1 and TRBJ2-5; D perhaps matches TRBD1 (6 bases). Matching the DNA end better, TRBJ2-7 makes the J call doubtful. CDR3 size: 17 residues. Germline assignment: CDR1 MGHRA and CDR2 YSYEKL. For the CDR3, the DNA is TGCGCCAGCAGCCCAACTGAATATGCAGGGGTCCTCTACGAGCAGTACTTC. Amino acids: CASSPTEYAGVLYEQYF.

This clone was counted a few times. This chain joins TRBV21-1 and TRBJ1-3. TRBV21-1 is a documented pseudogene. The CDR3 is 11 residues long. DNA for the CDR3: TGTGCCAGCAGCCGGGGAGACACCATATATTTT. This codes for CASSRGDTIYF.

This sequence joins TRBV11-2 and TRBJ2-5; D may be TRBD2 (5 bases). CDR3 length equals 14 residues. Germline V gene data show CDR1 as SGHAT and CDR2 as FQNNGV. V dropped 1 base and J dropped 3 bases, with 9 bases sitting between them. The CDR3 region has the DNA TGTGCCAGCAGCTTAGGAGGGAGTAAAGAGACCCAGTACTTC. This codes for CASSLGGSKETQYF. The variable domain in full, completed from reference TRBV11-2 and TRBJ2-5, reads EAGVAQSPRYKIIEKRQSVAFWCNPISGHATLYWYQQILGQGPKLLIQFQNNGVVDDSQLPKDRFSAERLKGVDSTLKIQPAKLEDSAVYLCASSLGGSKETQYFGPGTRLLVL.

The CDR3 nucleotides are TGTGCCAGCAGCGTAGCCAGCTACAATGAGCAGTTCTTC. Its protein product is CASSVASYNEQFF. The V and J genes are TRBV9 and TRBJ2-1; D is undetermined. Trimming stripped 0 bases from V and 3 bases from J, with 4 bases between. Germline-derived CDR1 and CDR2 are SGDLS and YYNGEE. CDR3 length equals 13 residues.

This clone was observed once. CDR3 bases: TGTGCCAGCAGTCCAGGAAACACTGAAGCTTTCTTT. Protein sequence: CASSPGNTEAFF. The chain uses TRBV27 and TRBJ1-1; D gene uncertain. The CDR3 loop spans 12 amino acids. From germline, CDR1 is MNHEY and CDR2 SMNVEV (reference sequence). V was cut by 5 bases and J by 2 bases, with 6 bases left in between.

The chain recombines TRBV28 with TRBJ2-5, with 12 bases matching TRBD2. Losses at the gene ends were 6 bases for V and 5 bases for J; bases not matched to a gene: 16. The CDR3 length is 18 residues. Germline V gives CDR1 MDHEN, CDR2 SYDVKM. CDR3 nucleotide sequence: TGTGCCAGCAGCCAACCTAGCCGGGCTAGCGGGAGGGGGGAGACCCAGTACTTC. Amino acid sequence: CASSQPSRASGRGETQYF.